A selection of T cell receptor beta chains follows, all from one sample in a study of long-term antiretroviral therapy in people with HIV. The data were produced by immunoSEQ multiplex PCR, yet TCRdb's version contains in-frame clones alone and is incomplete. This table has 40,000 to 60,000 clones, around four fifths appearing once. Material: unsorted PBMCs, obtained 0.8 years after starting antiretroviral therapy. The receptors were sampled from a woman in her late teens or twenties with HIV. Each CDR3 is given with its conserved first and last residue. D genes are given only for firm matches. Expanded clones get a size class; other rows say once, few or many, or leave the size out.

v_call	clone_size	d_call	j_call	cdr3_aa	cdr3_nt
TRBV10-3	few	-	TRBJ2-7	CAISESRDSGGYEQYF	TGTGCCATCAGTGAGTCGCGGGACAGCGGGGGCTACGAGCAGTACTTC
TRBV4-3	-	TRBD2	TRBJ2-1	CASSQALAGNNEQFF	TGCGCCAGCAGCCAGGCGTTAGCGGGAAACAATGAGCAGTTCTTC
TRBV28	once	TRBD1	TRBJ2-7	CASSSLGDRPRYEQYF	TGTGCCAGCAGTTCCCTGGGGGACAGGCCAAGGTACGAGCAGTACTTC
TRBV15	-	-	TRBJ2-7	CATSTWLTGYEQYF	TGTGCCACCAGCACCTGGTTGACTGGATACGAGCAGTACTTC
TRBV6-5	-	-	TRBJ2-7	CASSKSYPYEQYF	TGTGCCAGCAGTAAGAGCTATCCTTACGAGCAGTACTTC
TRBV15	-	-	TRBJ1-5	CATSKQPNQPQHF	TGTGCCACCAGCAAACAGCCGAATCAGCCCCAGCATTTT
TRBV10-1	once	TRBD1	TRBJ2-7	CASGKGQVLYEQYF	TGCGCCAGCGGGAAAGGACAGGTCCTCTACGAGCAGTACTTC
TRBV5-6	once	TRBD2	TRBJ2-1	CASSANPAGAREQFF	TGTGCCAGCAGCGCGAACCCAGCGGGAGCCCGTGAGCAGTTCTTC
TRBV6-6	-	TRBD1	TRBJ2-2	CASSYGTGTGELFF	TGTGCCAGCAGTTACGGGACAGGGACCGGGGAGCTGTTTTTT
TRBV19	-	-	TRBJ2-7	CASSIPGMGEQYF	TGTGCCAGTAGTATCCCAGGGATGGGCGAGCAGTACTTC
TRBV29-1	-	-	TRBJ1-2	CSVESGWVPYGYTF	TGCAGCGTTGAAAGCGGATGGGTTCCCTATGGCTACACCTTC
TRBV28	-	TRBD2	TRBJ2-1	CASSSSGRALDGEQFF	TGTGCCAGCAGTTCGAGCGGGAGGGCATTGGACGGTGAGCAGTTCTTC
TRBV9	-	-	TRBJ2-4	CASSVAGPENIQYF	TGTGCCAGCAGCGTAGCAGGGCCGGAAAACATTCAGTACTTC
TRBV10-1	-	TRBD2	TRBJ2-7	CASSESGGSYEQYF	TGCGCCAGCAGTGAATCGGGGGGTTCCTACGAGCAGTACTTC
TRBV25-1	-	-	TRBJ2-4	CASSEWGGRTKNIQYF	TGTGCCAGCAGTGAATGGGGGGGGCGGACTAAGAACATTCAGTACTTC
TRBV15	-	-	TRBJ2-1	CATSRELAGFNEQFF	TGTGCCACCAGCAGAGAGCTCGCGGGATTCAATGAGCAGTTCTTC
TRBV29-1	few	-	TRBJ2-2	CSAPGQVTGELFF	TGCAGCGCCCCAGGGCAGGTCACCGGGGAGCTGTTTTTT
TRBV28	-	TRBD2	TRBJ2-1	CATLSGSRPYNEQFF	TGTGCCACCCTTAGCGGGAGTCGCCCCTACAATGAGCAGTTCTTC
TRBV10-3	-	TRBD2	TRBJ2-3	CAIKSGRTDTQYF	TGTGCCATCAAGAGCGGGAGAACAGATACGCAGTATTTT
TRBV7-9	medium-sized	TRBD1	TRBJ2-7	CASRQPGQGKSSGEQYF	TGTGCCAGCAGGCAACCGGGACAGGGGAAGTCCAGTGGCGAGCAGTACTTC
TRBV19	-	-	TRBJ1-3	CASSNHGGSGNTIYF	TGTGCCAGTAGTAATCACGGGGGCTCTGGAAACACCATATATTTT
TRBV7-3	-	-	TRBJ2-1	CASRSSDEQFF	TGTGCCAGCAGATCGTCGGATGAGCAGTTCTTC
TRBV6-1	few	-	TRBJ1-2	CASSDPGSHGYTF	TGTGCCAGCAGTGACCCCGGGTCTCATGGCTACACCTTC
TRBV10-3	-	TRBD2	TRBJ2-7	CAVLAGASRDEQYF	TGTGCCGTCCTAGCGGGAGCGTCCCGGGACGAGCAGTACTTC
TRBV15	-	-	TRBJ1-2	CATSGTIDGYTF	TGTGCCACCAGCGGGACGATTGATGGCTACACCTTC
TRBV18	-	-	TRBJ1-1	CASSPEGTEAFF	TGTGCCAGCTCACCTGAGGGGACTGAAGCTTTCTTT
TRBV15	-	-	TRBJ2-7	CATSRDFGADFEQYF	TGTGCCACCAGCAGAGATTTTGGGGCTGACTTCGAGCAGTACTTC
TRBV15	-	-	TRBJ2-3	CATSRDRTTAVAQYF	TGTGCCACCAGCAGAGATCGGACTACTGCAGTCGCGCAGTATTTT
TRBV29-1	-	TRBD2	TRBJ2-7	CSVEGPPGGSEQYF	TGCAGCGTTGAAGGACCCCCGGGAGGGTCCGAGCAGTACTTC
TRBV5-4	-	-	TRBJ2-1	CASSLAFLGRGNEQFF	TGTGCCAGCAGCTTGGCGTTCCTAGGAAGGGGCAATGAGCAGTTCTTC
TRBV18	-	TRBD2	TRBJ2-7	CASSPSASGSREQYF	TGTGCCAGCTCACCGTCGGCTAGCGGGAGTCGCGAGCAGTACTTC
TRBV7-9	-	-	TRBJ2-7	CASSLISGSSYEQYF	TGTGCCAGCAGCTTAATCTCGGGATCATCCTACGAGCAGTACTTC
TRBV7-8	-	TRBD2	TRBJ2-7	CASSSPTSGSSYEQYF	TGTGCCAGCAGCTCACCTACTAGCGGGAGCTCCTACGAGCAGTACTTC
TRBV7-6	-	TRBD2	TRBJ2-7	CASTSGGAGEREQYF	TGTGCCAGCACCTCGGGGGGAGCGGGAGAGCGCGAGCAGTACTTC
TRBV19	few	-	TRBJ2-5	CASSLSPRGSGLQETQYF	TGTGCCAGTAGTCTTTCCCCCCGGGGTAGCGGCCTACAAGAGACCCAGTACTTC
TRBV18	-	-	TRBJ2-7	CASSPRDYYEQYF	TGTGCCAGCTCACCGAGAGATTACTACGAGCAGTACTTC
TRBV7-9	-	TRBD1	TRBJ2-2	CASSFLQGATGELFF	TGTGCCAGCAGCTTTTTACAGGGGGCAACCGGGGAGCTGTTTTTT
TRBV6-5	-	-	TRBJ2-3	CASSAGTTDTQYF	TGTGCCAGCAGTGCAGGGACCACAGATACGCAGTATTTT
TRBV28	-	TRBD2	TRBJ2-5	CASTPTSGIGMETQYF	TGTGCCAGCACCCCCACTAGCGGGATTGGAATGGAGACCCAGTACTTC
TRBV27	-	TRBD1	TRBJ2-7	CASYKQGSIDEQYF	TGTGCCAGTTACAAACAGGGGTCGATCGACGAGCAGTACTTC
TRBV4-3	-	TRBD2	TRBJ2-3	CASSQDLAGGDTQYF	TGCGCCAGCAGCCAAGACCTAGCGGGAGGGGATACGCAGTATTTT
TRBV7-9	-	TRBD1	TRBJ1-5	CASSVSAGTVGQPQHF	TGTGCCAGCAGCGTATCCGCCGGGACAGTTGGTCAGCCCCAGCATTTT
TRBV25-1	-	-	TRBJ2-1	CASSVGSYNEQFF	TGTGCCAGCAGTGTCGGCAGCTACAATGAGCAGTTCTTC
TRBV29-1	once	-	TRBJ1-2	CSVEDGGQSHGYTF	TGCAGCGTTGAAGATGGGGGACAAAGTCATGGCTACACCTTC
TRBV5-1	-	-	TRBJ1-1	CASSLARGDTEAFF	TGCGCCAGCAGCTTGGCCAGGGGAGACACTGAAGCTTTCTTT
TRBV2	-	TRBD2	TRBJ2-2	CASSELLAGGPRDTGELFF	TGTGCCAGCAGTGAGCTCCTAGCGGGAGGGCCCAGGGACACCGGGGAGCTGTTTTTT
TRBV25-1	-	-	TRBJ1-2	CASSDPSKTGNYGYTF	TGTGCCAGCAGTGACCCCTCGAAAACAGGGAACTATGGCTACACCTTC
TRBV19	-	TRBD1	TRBJ2-3	CASSIRGGRDTQYF	TGTGCCAGTAGTATACGAGGGGGCAGAGATACGCAGTATTTT
TRBV7-9	few	-	TRBJ1-2	CASSPRGGNYGYTF	TGTGCCAGCAGTCCCCGAGGGGGGAACTATGGCTACACCTTC
TRBV4-1	-	TRBD2	TRBJ2-1	CASSQQLAGGIDEQFF	TGCGCCAGCAGCCAGCAACTAGCGGGAGGAATCGATGAGCAGTTCTTC
TRBV7-2	-	TRBD2	TRBJ2-7	CASSPGTSGSHEQYF	TGTGCCAGCAGCCCGGGGACTAGCGGGAGCCACGAGCAGTACTTC
TRBV28	once	-	TRBJ1-5	CASSLEFRQANQPQHF	TGTGCCAGCAGTTTGGAGTTTAGACAGGCGAATCAGCCCCAGCATTTT
TRBV27	-	TRBD2	TRBJ2-5	CASSSRLAGVLETQYF	TGTGCCAGCAGTTCCAGACTAGCGGGAGTATTAGAGACCCAGTACTTC
TRBV5-1	-	-	TRBJ2-7	CASGFNSQTSYEQYF	TGCGCCAGCGGATTCAATAGTCAGACCTCCTACGAGCAGTACTTC
TRBV7-2	-	TRBD1	TRBJ1-3	CASSQDRGSHSGNTIYF	TGTGCCAGCAGTCAAGACAGGGGGAGCCACTCTGGAAACACCATATATTTT
TRBV9	-	-	TRBJ2-3	CASSQTPSGTDTQYF	TGTGCCAGCAGCCAAACCCCCTCAGGGACAGATACGCAGTATTTT
TRBV28	-	-	TRBJ2-3	CASSPRLARTDTQYF	TGTGCCAGCTCACCTCGGCTAGCGAGGACAGATACGCAGTATTTT
TRBV29-1	-	-	TRBJ2-5	CSVEVSSGKETQYF	TGCAGCGTTGAAGTATCCTCTGGAAAAGAGACCCAGTACTTC